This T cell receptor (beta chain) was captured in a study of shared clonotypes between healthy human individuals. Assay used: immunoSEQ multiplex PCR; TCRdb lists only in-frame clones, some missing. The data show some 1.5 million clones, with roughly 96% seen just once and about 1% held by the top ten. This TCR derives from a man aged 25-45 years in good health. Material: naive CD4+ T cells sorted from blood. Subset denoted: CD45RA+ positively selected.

The DNA of the CDR3 is TGTGCCAGCAGCCAACATCCAGGGGGAGGCAATGAGCAGTTCTTC. It is translated as CASSQHPGGGNEQFF. The chain is built from TRBV28 and TRBJ2-1; a weak D match, TRBD1 (7 bases). CDR1 is MDHEN, CDR2 SYDVKM, per germline. Trimming pared 6 bases from V and 6 bases from J, leaving 18 bases between. There are 15 residues in the CDR3.